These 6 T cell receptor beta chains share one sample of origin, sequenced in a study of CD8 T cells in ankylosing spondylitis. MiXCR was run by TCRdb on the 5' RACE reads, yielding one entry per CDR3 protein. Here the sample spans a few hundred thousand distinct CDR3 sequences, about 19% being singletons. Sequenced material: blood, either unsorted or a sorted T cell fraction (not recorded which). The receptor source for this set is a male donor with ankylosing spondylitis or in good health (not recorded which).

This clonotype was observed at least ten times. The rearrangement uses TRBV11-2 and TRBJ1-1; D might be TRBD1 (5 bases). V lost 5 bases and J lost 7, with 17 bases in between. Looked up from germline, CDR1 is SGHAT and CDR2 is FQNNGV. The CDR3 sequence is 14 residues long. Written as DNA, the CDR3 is TGTGCCAGCAGCCGTGACAGTAACCCTGATGAAGCTTTCTTT. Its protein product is CASSRDSNPDEAFF. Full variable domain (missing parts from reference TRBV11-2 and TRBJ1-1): EAGVAQSPRYKIIEKRQSVAFWCNPISGHATLYWYQQILGQGPKLLIQFQNNGVVDDSQLPKDRFSAERLKGVDSTLKIQPAKLEDSAVYLCASSRDSNPDEAFFGQGTRLTVV.

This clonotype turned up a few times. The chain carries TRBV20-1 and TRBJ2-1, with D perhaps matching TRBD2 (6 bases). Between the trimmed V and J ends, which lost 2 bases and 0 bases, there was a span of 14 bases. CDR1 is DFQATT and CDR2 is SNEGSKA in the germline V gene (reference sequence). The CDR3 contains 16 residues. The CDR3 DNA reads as TGCAGTGCTAGAAATCTTAGCGGAATCTCCTACAATGAGCAGTTCTTC. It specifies CSARNLSGISYNEQFF.

CDR3: CASSRRGSSYEQYV. CDR3 bases: TGTGCCAGCAGCCGGAGAGGGAGCTCCTACGAGCAGTACGTC. The chain employs TRBV28 and TRBJ2-7; perhaps TRBD2 as D (5 bases). CDR1 and CDR2 from the germline V gene are MDHEN and SYDVKM. Trimming left V 6 bases short and J 0 bases short, with 12 bases between. This CDR3 spans 14 amino acids.

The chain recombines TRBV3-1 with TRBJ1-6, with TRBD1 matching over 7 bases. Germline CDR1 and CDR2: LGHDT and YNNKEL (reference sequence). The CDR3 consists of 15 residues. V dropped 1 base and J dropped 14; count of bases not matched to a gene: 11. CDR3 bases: TGTGCCAGCAGCCAAGTCCCGACAGGGCCGGGGGCCCTCCACTTT. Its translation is CASSQVPTGPGALHF.

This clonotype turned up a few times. CDR3 loop: CASSLVGINYGYTF. CDR3 bases: TGCGCCAGCAGCTTGGTGGGCATTAACTATGGCTACACCTTC. The chain uses TRBV5-1 and TRBJ1-2, with no clear D. Looked up from germline, CDR1 is SGHRS and CDR2 is YFSETQ. V lost 0 bases and J 1 base, leaving 7 bases between the germline ends. The CDR3 loop spans 14 amino acids.

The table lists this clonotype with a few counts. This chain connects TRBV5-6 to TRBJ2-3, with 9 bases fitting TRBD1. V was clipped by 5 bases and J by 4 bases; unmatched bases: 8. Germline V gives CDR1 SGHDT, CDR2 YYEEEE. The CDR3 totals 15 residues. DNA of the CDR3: TGTGCCAGCAGTCGGACAGGGGACTTCTCAGATACGCAGTATTTT. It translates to CASSRTGDFSDTQYF.